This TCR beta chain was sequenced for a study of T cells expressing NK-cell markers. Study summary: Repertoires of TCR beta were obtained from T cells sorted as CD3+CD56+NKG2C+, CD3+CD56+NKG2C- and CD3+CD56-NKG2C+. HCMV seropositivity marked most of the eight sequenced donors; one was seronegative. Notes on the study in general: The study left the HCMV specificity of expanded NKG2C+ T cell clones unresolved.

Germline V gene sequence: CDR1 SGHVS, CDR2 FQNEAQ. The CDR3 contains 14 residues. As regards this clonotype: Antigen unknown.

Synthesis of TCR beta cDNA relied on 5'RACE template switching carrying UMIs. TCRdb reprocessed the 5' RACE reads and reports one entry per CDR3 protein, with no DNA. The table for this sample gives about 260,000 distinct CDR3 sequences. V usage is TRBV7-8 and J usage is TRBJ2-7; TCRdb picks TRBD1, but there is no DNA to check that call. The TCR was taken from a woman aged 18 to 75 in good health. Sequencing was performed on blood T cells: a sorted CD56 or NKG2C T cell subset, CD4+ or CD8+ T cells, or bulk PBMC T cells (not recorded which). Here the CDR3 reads CASSLVVRVYEQYF. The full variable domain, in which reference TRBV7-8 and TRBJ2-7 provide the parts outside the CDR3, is GAGVSQSPRYKVAKRGQDVALRCDPISGHVSLFWYQQALGQGPEFLTYFQNEAQLDKSGLPSDRFFAERPEGSVSTLKIQRTQQEDSAVYLCASSLVVRVYEQYFGPGTRLTVT.